The 5 T cell receptor beta chains presented below share a single source sample, sequenced in a study of shared clonotypes between healthy human individuals. The assay was immunoSEQ multiplex PCR, and TCRdb's table has in-frame clones only and misses some. The sample lists about 680,000 clones; roughly 72% were seen once. The sequencing sample was made of memory CD4+ T cells sorted from blood. Subset defined: CD45RA-negative fraction. These receptors all come from a woman aged 30 to 39 in good health.

The J gene is TRBJ2-5, the V gene TRBV7-2; 8 bases align to TRBD2. Trimming cost V 5 bases and J 5 bases; bases outside gene matches: 7. The CDR3 sequence is 14 residues long. Germline V gene data show CDR1 as SGHTA and CDR2 as FQGNSA. DNA for the CDR3: TGTGCCAGCAGCCCTAGGACTAGCCGGGAGACCCAGTACTTC. It translates to CASSPRTSRETQYF. Based on the CDR3 plus reference TRBV7-2 and TRBJ2-5, the full variable domain is GAGVSQSPSNKVTEKGKDVELRCDPISGHTALYWYRQSLGQGLEFLIYFQGNSAPDKSGLPSDRFSAERTGGSVSTLTIQRTQQEDSAVYLCASSPRTSRETQYFGPGTRLLVL.

Points on this clone: This may be a read error: a much more frequent sequence differs by one nucleotide. V is TRBV7-6 and J is TRBJ2-5; 7 bases line up with TRBD1. The J call is doubtful: the DNA matches TRBJ2-7 better. Germline V gene lookup returns CDR1 SGHVS and CDR2 FNYEAQ. The CDR3 is 13 residues long. Written as DNA, the CDR3 is TGTGCCAGCAGCCTGGGACAGCCCTACGAGCAGTACTTC. This translates into CASSLGQPYEQYF.

The V gene is TRBV11-2, the J gene TRBJ1-1, with unresolved D. Trimming pared 3 bases from V and 7 bases from J, leaving 15 bases between. There are 14 residues in the CDR3. Germline V lookup: CDR1 SGHAT, CDR2 FQNNGV. The CDR3 nucleotides read TGTGCCAGCAGCTTCCAGGACCGGTACGTTGAAGCTTTCTTT. Translating it yields CASSFQDRYVEAFF.

The V gene is TRBV11-3, the J gene TRBJ2-1, with D unresolved. The CDR3 contains 14 residues. Per germline, CDR1 SGHNT and CDR2 YENEEA. The V end was cut by 3 bases, the J end by 5 bases, with 11 bases between. The CDR3 protein is CASSFESGNNEQFF. In DNA, the CDR3 is TGTGCCAGCAGCTTTGAGTCAGGAAACAATGAGCAGTTCTTC.

The chain is built from TRBV10-1 and TRBJ2-2; a possible D gene is TRBD1 (5 bases). Trimming removed 4 bases from V and 4 bases from J, with 7 bases in between. The CDR3 runs 13 residues. Germline lookup yields CDR1 WNHNN and CDR2 SYGVQD (reference sequence). In DNA, the CDR3 is TGCGCCAGCAGTGCAGGGTCCACCGGGGAGCTGTTTTTT. This translates into CASSAGSTGELFF.